This T cell receptor (beta chain) was captured in a study of shared clonotypes between healthy human individuals. The assay was immunoSEQ multiplex PCR, and TCRdb's table has in-frame clones only and misses some. The sample has around 2.5 million clones, more than 85% seen once; the top ten hold 0.36%. Trimming pared 1 base from V and 3 bases from J, leaving 9 bases between. This CDR3 is 13 amino acids long. Germline V gene data show CDR1 as GTSNPN and CDR2 as SVGIG (reference sequence). The sequencing sample was made of naive CD4+ T cells from PBMCs. Subset meaning: CD45RA+ positively selected. The chain couples TRBV30 to TRBJ1-2; tentative D call: TRBD1 (5 bases). The sequence derives from a young man in good health. Some clones in this sample may be carry-over from other donors' samples. In nucleotides, the CDR3 is TGTGCCTGGAGTGAAGGGGAGGACTATGGCTACACCTTC. It is translated as CAWSEGEDYGYTF.